This TCR beta chain emerged from a study of cytomegalovirus exposure and HLA in healthy donors. Germline V CDR1 and CDR2: SGHAT, FQDESV (reference sequence). The CDR3 is made up of 13 amino acids. V shed 3 bases and J 9 bases; nucleotides not matched to a gene: 6. PCR involved 60 Vbeta and 13 Jbeta primers. The protocol was immunoSEQ multiplex PCR, while the TCRdb copy is restricted to in-frame clones and leaves out a portion. This table has about 250,000 clones, around two thirds appearing once. The rearrangement uses TRBV11-1 and TRBJ2-7, with 9 bases matching TRBD2. Sequenced sample: PBMCs. This sequence was found in a female donor in good health and CMV-seronegative. The CDR3 protein is CASSFVAGALQYF. For the CDR3, the DNA is TGTGCCAGCAGCTTCGTAGCGGGAGCTCTGCAGTACTTC.